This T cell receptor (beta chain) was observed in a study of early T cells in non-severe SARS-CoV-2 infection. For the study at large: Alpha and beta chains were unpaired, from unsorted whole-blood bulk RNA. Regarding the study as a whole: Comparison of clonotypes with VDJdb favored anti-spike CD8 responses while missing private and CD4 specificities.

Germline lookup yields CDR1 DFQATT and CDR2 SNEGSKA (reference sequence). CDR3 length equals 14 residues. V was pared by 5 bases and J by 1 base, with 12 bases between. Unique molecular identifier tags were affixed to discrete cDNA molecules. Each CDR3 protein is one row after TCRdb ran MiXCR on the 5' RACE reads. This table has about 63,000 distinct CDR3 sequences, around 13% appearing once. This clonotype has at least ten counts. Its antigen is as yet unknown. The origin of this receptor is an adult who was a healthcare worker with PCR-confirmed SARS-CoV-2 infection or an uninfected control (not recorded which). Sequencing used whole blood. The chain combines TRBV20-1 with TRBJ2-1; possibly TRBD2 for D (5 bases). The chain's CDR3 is CSAVERNSYNEQFF. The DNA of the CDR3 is TGCAGTGCTGTGGAGCGGAATTCCTACAATGAGCAGTTCTTC.